Presented here are 26 T cell receptor beta chains from one specimen sequenced in a study of blood T cell repertoires in COVID-19. Clones were read by immunoSEQ multiplex PCR, and TCRdb kept only the in-frame ones, dropping some. The table lists about 200,000 clones, almost 90% of them singletons. Material for sequencing was peripheral blood. The receptors shown here come from a man aged 18 to 29 with active or convalescent COVID-19.

CDR3 DNA sequence: TGTGCCACCTCAACAGGCTTAAGCACAGATACGCAGTATTTT. This encodes CATSTGLSTDTQYF. The rearrangement joins TRBV15 to TRBJ2-3, with a possible D match to TRBD1 (5 bases). Germline CDR1 reads LNHNV; CDR2 reads YYDKDF (reference sequence). With 8 bases removed from V and 0 bases from J, the gap between germline ends came to 12 bases. The CDR3 totals 14 residues.

J is TRBJ2-1 and V is TRBV7-2; TRBD2 matches 16 bases. The germline CDR1 and CDR2 sequences are SGHTA and FQGNSA. The length of the CDR3 is 16 residues. V lost 5 bases, J lost 8 bases, and 6 bases stayed unmatched. CDR3 nucleotides: TGTGCCAGCAGCCCGCCGGGACTAGCGGGGGGGCATGAGCAGTTCTTC. Protein product: CASSPPGLAGGHEQFF.

The genes are TRBV19 and TRBJ1-3; 7 bases agree with TRBD1. The junction had 8 bases not matched to a gene; V was cut back by 8 bases and J by 4 bases. Germline assignment: CDR1 LNHDA and CDR2 SQIVND (reference sequence). The CDR3 totals 14 residues. The CDR3 sequence is CASSPQGDGNTIYF. CDR3 coding DNA: TGTGCCAGTTCGCCCCAGGGGGACGGAAACACCATATATTTT.

The table lists this clone with a count of one. V gene TRBV9 combines with J gene TRBJ2-3, with 10 bases that match TRBD2. V lost 0 bases to trimming and J lost 1 base; unmatched junction nucleotides: 2. Germline values: CDR1 SGDLS, CDR2 YYNGEE. The CDR3 is 16 residues long. The CDR3 loop is CASSVGLAGGTDTQYF. The CDR3 nucleotides read TGTGCCAGCAGCGTAGGGCTAGCGGGAGGCACAGATACGCAGTATTTT.

J is TRBJ1-5 and V is TRBV2; D possibly corresponds to TRBD1 (5 bases). Trimming removed 5 bases at V and 1 base at J, with 24 bases between. This CDR3 contains 19 residues. CDR1 is SNHLY and CDR2 is FYNNEI in the germline V gene. CDR3 bases: TGTGCCAGCAGTCTCCGCAGACAGACATACCAAGTAAGCAATCAGCCCCAGCATTTT. Translating it yields CASSLRRQTYQVSNQPQHF.

V and J are TRBV2 and TRBJ2-7; D unresolved. Germline CDR1 is SNHLY and CDR2 is FYNNEI. The CDR3 contains 12 residues. Trimming removed 4 bases from V and 6 bases from J, with 10 bases in between. The CDR3 spells CASSVRGAEQYF. CDR3 DNA: TGTGCCAGCAGTGTACGAGGCGCCGAGCAGTACTTC.

V gene TRBV9 combines with J gene TRBJ2-1, with 7 nucleotides matching TRBD2. Germline assignment: CDR1 SGDLS and CDR2 YYNGEE. The CDR3 loop spans 15 amino acids. The junction had 7 bases not matched to a gene; V was cut back by 3 bases and J by 4 bases. Here the CDR3 DNA reads TGTGCCAGCAGCGCCCTAACCGGGGGGTACAATGAGCAGTTCTTC. Protein product: CASSALTGGYNEQFF.

The chain recombines TRBV7-9 with TRBJ2-7; no definite D call. The CDR3 contains 13 residues. Germline V CDR1 and CDR2: SEHNR, FQNEAQ (reference sequence). V was trimmed by 1 base and J by 3 bases, leaving 7 bases between them. CDR3 DNA: TGTGCCAGCAGCTTAGTCCCCCTCTACGAGCAGTACTTC. Encoded protein: CASSLVPLYEQYF.

The CDR3 loop is CASSFVLRGGYETQYF. The CDR3 bases are TGTGCCAGCAGCTTTGTTCTTAGAGGGGGCTACGAGACCCAGTACTTC. The chain links TRBV7-8 to TRBJ2-5, with TRBD1 matching over 7 bases. CDR1 SGHVS and CDR2 FQNEAQ come from the germline V gene. This CDR3 has 16 amino acids. With V trimmed by 3 bases and J by 5 bases, 12 bases remained unmatched.

The V gene is TRBV6-5, the J gene TRBJ2-1; the match to TRBD2 covers 9 bases. Germline trimming cut 3 bases from V and 8 bases from J; bases unmatched to any gene: 8. Looked up from germline, CDR1 is MNHEY and CDR2 is SVGAGI. This CDR3 spans 15 amino acids. The CDR3: CASSYTGTSRDEQFF. CDR3 DNA: TGTGCCAGCAGTTATACCGGGACTAGCCGCGATGAGCAGTTCTTC.

J is TRBJ2-5 and V is TRBV7-2, with 11 bases matching TRBD2. In germline, CDR1 is SGHTA, CDR2 FQGNSA. This CDR3 has 14 residues. V was clipped by 5 bases and J by 5 bases; unmatched bases: 4. In DNA, the CDR3 is TGTGCCAGCAGCAATAGCGGGGGGGAGGAGACCCAGTACTTC. It is translated as CASSNSGGEETQYF.

This clone came up a few times. The rearrangement uses TRBV19 and TRBJ2-1, with 7 bases that match TRBD1. Germline assignment: CDR1 LNHDA and CDR2 SQIVND (reference sequence). The V segment lost 8 bases and the J segment 4 bases; nucleotides outside the gene matches: 5. The CDR3 has 13 amino acids. CDR3 residues: CASAGTVYNEQFF. As DNA, the CDR3 is TGTGCCAGTGCCGGGACAGTTTACAATGAGCAGTTCTTC.

The chain recombines TRBV27 with TRBJ1-2, with a possible D match to TRBD1 (5 bases). The V gene's germline CDR1 is MNHEY and CDR2 SMNVEV (reference sequence). CDR3 length: 12 residues. V dropped 3 bases and J dropped 8 bases, with 10 bases sitting between them. Written as DNA, the CDR3 is TGTGCCAGCAGTTTTCAGGGCCAAGGCTACACCTTC. Its translation is CASSFQGQGYTF.

This chain uses TRBV19 with TRBJ1-2; D is possibly TRBD1 (5 bases). CDR1 and CDR2 from the germline V gene are LNHDA and SQIVND (reference sequence). The CDR3 is made up of 15 amino acids. Trimming left V 4 bases short and J 3 bases short, with 15 bases between. The CDR3 loop reads CASSRESGEDYGYTF. For the CDR3, the DNA is TGTGCCAGTAGTAGGGAATCGGGGGAAGACTATGGCTACACCTTC.

The chain is built from TRBV7-9 and TRBJ2-3; 10 nucleotides line up with TRBD2. Unmatched junction bases numbered 1, after V lost 7 bases and J lost 0 bases. Germline CDR1 reads SEHNR; CDR2 reads FQNEAQ (reference sequence). The CDR3 sequence is 14 residues long. The DNA for the CDR3 is TGTGCCAGCAAGGGACTAGCGAGCACAGATACGCAGTATTTT. Translated, it gives CASKGLASTDTQYF.

This clone came up once. This sequence joins TRBV14 and TRBJ2-2; 13 bases fit TRBD2. The length of the CDR3 is 18 residues. V trimming: 4 bases; J trimming: 4 bases; junction bases outside the gene matches: 9. Germline CDR1 and CDR2: SGHDN and FVKESK. CDR3 sequence (DNA): TGTGCCAGCAGCCTACGAACGGGACTAGCGGGGCCCACCGGGGAGCTGTTTTTT. Translating it yields CASSLRTGLAGPTGELFF.

This chain connects TRBV6-1 to TRBJ2-7, with TRBD2 matching 8 bases. This CDR3 is built from 19 residues. Germline CDR1 reads MNHNS; CDR2 reads SASEGT. V was clipped by 1 base and J by 4 bases; unmatched bases: 18. The CDR3 DNA reads TGTGCCAGCAGTGAAGTGGATATTGTCGGGGGGGCGAAAAAGTACGAGCAGTACTTC. Translation gives CASSEVDIVGGAKKYEQYF.

The chain has TRBV5-4 and TRBJ2-1; possible D gene TRBD2, 6 bases. V gave up 2 bases and J gave up 6 bases, with 15 bases separating them. Germline values: CDR1 SGHNT, CDR2 YYREEE (reference sequence). This CDR3 comprises 15 residues. CDR3 sequence: CASSFGALASNEQFF. The DNA of the CDR3 is TGTGCCAGCAGCTTCGGGGCACTAGCCTCCAATGAGCAGTTCTTC.

The J gene is TRBJ1-6, the V gene TRBV19, with unresolved D. Between the trimmed V and J ends, which lost 5 bases and 10 bases, there was a span of 15 bases. The CDR3 extends over 14 amino acids. Germline CDR1 reads LNHDA; CDR2 reads SQIVND (reference sequence). The CDR3, as DNA: TGTGCCAGTAGTTCCCGGGTCCGCGGGTCACCCCTCCACTTT. This encodes CASSSRVRGSPLHF.

In this sample, this clone turned up once. CDR3 protein: CASSSTGSYTGELFF. DNA for the CDR3: TGCGCCAGCAGCTCGACAGGGAGTTATACCGGGGAGCTGTTTTTT. This chain uses TRBV5-1 with TRBJ2-2, with 7 bases fitting TRBD1. The CDR3 runs 15 residues. CDR1 SGHRS and CDR2 YFSETQ come from the germline V gene. The trim removed 3 bases at V and 5 bases at J, leaving 7 bases unmatched.

The CDR3 loop is CSASRLAAPKQETQYF. CDR3 nucleotides: TGCAGTGCTAGTCGGCTAGCGGCTCCAAAGCAAGAGACCCAGTACTTC. The V gene is TRBV20-1, the J gene TRBJ2-5, with 7 bases lining up with TRBD2. The CDR3 consists of 16 residues. With 3 bases clipped from V and 2 bases from J, the junction kept 12 bases outside the gene matches. Germline lookup yields CDR1 DFQATT and CDR2 SNEGSKA (reference sequence).

The chain carries TRBV7-2 and TRBJ1-1; a weak D match, TRBD1 (5 bases). The CDR3 runs to 15 residues. Trimming took 0 bases from V and 7 from J, leaving 15 bases between them. Germline V gene lookup returns CDR1 SGHTA and CDR2 FQGNSA. CDR3 loop: CASSLAWGGPSEAFF. The CDR3 DNA reads as TGTGCCAGCAGCTTAGCCTGGGGGGGACCCAGTGAAGCTTTCTTT.

The chain carries TRBV7-2 and TRBJ2-5; perhaps TRBD2 as D (7 bases). Trimming removed 5 bases at V and 5 bases at J, with 18 bases between. Germline assignment: CDR1 SGHTA and CDR2 FQGNSA. CDR3 size: 15 residues. The CDR3 protein is CASSPSGTTVETQYF. CDR3 in DNA: TGTGCCAGCAGCCCGAGCGGGACAACTGTGGAGACCCAGTACTTC.

This clone was observed once. The chain couples TRBV7-6 to TRBJ2-7, with TRBD1 matching over 12 bases. This CDR3 has 16 residues. Germline CDR1 is SGHVS and CDR2 is FNYEAQ. V was clipped by 3 bases and J by 7 bases; unmatched bases: 10. As DNA, the CDR3 is TGTGCCAGCAGCTTTTCAGCCGGGACAGGGGGCGAGGAGCAGTACTTC. Its translation: CASSFSAGTGGEEQYF.

V usage is TRBV9 and J usage is TRBJ2-3; 7 bases map to TRBD2. The CDR3 has 15 residues. Germline V CDR1 and CDR2: SGDLS, YYNGEE. Unmatched junction bases numbered 6, after V lost 0 bases and J lost 5 bases. CDR3 sequence: CASSVGASGRDTQYF. The CDR3 DNA follows: TGTGCCAGCAGCGTAGGGGCTAGCGGTCGAGATACGCAGTATTTT.

The chain joins TRBV7-6 to TRBJ2-7; 8 bases fit TRBD2. This CDR3 spans 13 amino acids. Germline V CDR1 and CDR2: SGHVS, FNYEAQ. V lost 0 bases, J lost 6 bases, and 1 base stayed unmatched. The CDR3 here is CASSLAGGGEQYF. CDR3 coding DNA: TGTGCCAGCAGCTTAGCCGGGGGGGGCGAGCAGTACTTC.